These T cell receptor beta chains were read from a single sample in a study of vaccination effects on CD4 cells after COVID-19. Their specific antigens are unknown. Using immunoSEQ multiplex PCR, the repertoire was profiled, and TCRdb retains in-frame clones only, with some absent. The sample contains tens of thousands of clones, around two thirds of which appear only once. The source material was CD4+ T cells from PBMCs cultured with HCoV-OC43 spike peptides, sampled before COVID-19 vaccination. The receptors originated from a human donor who received a COVID-19 vaccine. The CDR3 runs from the conserved cysteine through the conserved F or W. The D gene is left open where the match is weak. Expanded clones get a size class; other rows say once, few or many, or leave the size out.

clone size: few; J gene: TRBJ2-5; D gene: TRBD2; V gene: TRBV2; CDR3 protein: CASSRTSKQETQYF; CDR3 DNA: TGTGCCAGCAGTCGGACTAGCAAGCAAGAGACCCAGTACTTC
clone size: NA; J gene: TRBJ1-2; D gene: TRBD1; V gene: TRBV25-1; CDR3 protein: CASRRAGEQGANYGYTF; CDR3 DNA: TGTGCCAGCAGGAGAGCAGGGGAACAGGGGGCTAACTATGGCTACACCTTC
clone size: NA; J gene: TRBJ1-2; D gene: NA; V gene: TRBV5-1; CDR3 protein: CASSLAGRGSYGYTF; CDR3 DNA: TGCGCCAGCAGCTTGGCCGGCAGGGGATCCTATGGCTACACCTTC
clone size: once; J gene: TRBJ1-2; D gene: NA; V gene: TRBV6-4; CDR3 protein: CASSEGRGNYGYTF; CDR3 DNA: TGTGCCAGCAGTGAAGGTCGGGGGAACTATGGCTACACCTTC
clone size: NA; J gene: TRBJ2-6; D gene: NA; V gene: TRBV9; CDR3 protein: CASAPRGGPQFGANVLTF; CDR3 DNA: TGTGCCAGCGCCCCTCGGGGCGGTCCCCAATTTGGGGCCAACGTCCTGACTTTC
clone size: NA; J gene: TRBJ2-3; D gene: TRBD2; V gene: TRBV24-1; CDR3 protein: CATAPSGRTGSTDTQYF; CDR3 DNA: TGTGCCACCGCGCCTAGCGGGAGGACGGGGAGCACAGATACGCAGTATTTT
clone size: NA; J gene: TRBJ2-7; D gene: TRBD2; V gene: TRBV7-8; CDR3 protein: CASSLLAGYEQYF; CDR3 DNA: TGTGCCAGCAGCTTACTAGCGGGGTACGAGCAGTACTTC
clone size: NA; J gene: TRBJ2-5; D gene: NA; V gene: TRBV20-1; CDR3 protein: CSASPPSYQETQYF; CDR3 DNA: TGCAGTGCTAGTCCCCCTTCGTACCAAGAGACCCAGTACTTC
clone size: few; J gene: TRBJ2-7; D gene: TRBD1; V gene: TRBV5-1; CDR3 protein: CASSPGTGHTYEQYF; CDR3 DNA: TGCGCCAGCAGCCCCGGGACAGGCCATACCTACGAGCAGTACTTC
clone size: NA; J gene: TRBJ2-1; D gene: NA; V gene: TRBV19; CDR3 protein: CASSEGGSYNEQFF; CDR3 DNA: TGTGCCAGTAGTGAAGGGGGCTCCTACAATGAGCAGTTCTTC
clone size: NA; J gene: TRBJ1-5; D gene: NA; V gene: TRBV19; CDR3 protein: CASRQDRFTLNQPQHF; CDR3 DNA: TGTGCCAGTAGACAAGACAGGTTCACCCTCAATCAGCCCCAGCATTTT
clone size: NA; J gene: TRBJ1-6; D gene: TRBD1; V gene: TRBV2; CDR3 protein: CASMTGQAANSPLHF; CDR3 DNA: TGTGCCAGCATGACGGGACAGGCTGCTAATTCACCCCTCCACTTT
clone size: NA; J gene: TRBJ2-5; D gene: NA; V gene: TRBV2; CDR3 protein: CASSESWAVQETQYF; CDR3 DNA: TGTGCCAGCAGTGAATCTTGGGCAGTTCAAGAGACCCAGTACTTC
clone size: NA; J gene: TRBJ1-1; D gene: NA; V gene: TRBV7-2; CDR3 protein: CASSLARGTEAFF; CDR3 DNA: TGTGCCAGCAGCTTAGCGAGGGGAACTGAAGCTTTCTTT
clone size: NA; J gene: TRBJ2-5; D gene: NA; V gene: TRBV5-1; CDR3 protein: CASSLAGRGQETQYF; CDR3 DNA: TGCGCCAGCAGCTTGGCCGGTAGGGGACAAGAGACCCAGTACTTC
clone size: NA; J gene: TRBJ1-1; D gene: NA; V gene: TRBV30; CDR3 protein: CAWEHPGRYTEAFF; CDR3 DNA: TGTGCCTGGGAACATCCAGGTCGTTACACTGAAGCTTTCTTT
clone size: NA; J gene: TRBJ1-1; D gene: NA; V gene: TRBV6-1; CDR3 protein: CASSEWEEGEAFF; CDR3 DNA: TGTGCCAGCAGTGAATGGGAGGAAGGTGAAGCTTTCTTT
clone size: NA; J gene: TRBJ2-7; D gene: TRBD2; V gene: TRBV5-1; CDR3 protein: CASSPGPSGYEQYF; CDR3 DNA: TGCGCCAGCAGCCCTGGTCCTAGCGGCTACGAGCAGTACTTC
clone size: NA; J gene: TRBJ2-7; D gene: TRBD2; V gene: TRBV20-1; CDR3 protein: CSASQTSGAYEQYF; CDR3 DNA: TGCAGTGCTAGTCAGACTAGCGGGGCCTACGAGCAGTACTTC
clone size: NA; J gene: TRBJ1-5; D gene: NA; V gene: TRBV6-5; CDR3 protein: CASSYSTPRGQPQHF; CDR3 DNA: TGTGCCAGCAGTTACTCTACCCCCCGGGGTCAGCCCCAGCATTTT
clone size: NA; J gene: TRBJ1-4; D gene: NA; V gene: TRBV9; CDR3 protein: CASSQGHGNEKLFF; CDR3 DNA: TGTGCCAGCAGCCAAGGACACGGGAATGAAAAACTGTTTTTT
clone size: NA; J gene: TRBJ2-2; D gene: NA; V gene: TRBV19; CDR3 protein: CASSISQGWDGRKNTGELFF; CDR3 DNA: TGTGCCAGTAGTATTTCCCAGGGTTGGGATGGGCGTAAGAACACCGGGGAGCTGTTTTTT
clone size: NA; J gene: TRBJ1-5; D gene: NA; V gene: TRBV30; CDR3 protein: CAWSSSRTQPQHF; CDR3 DNA: TGTGCCTGGAGTTCTTCAAGGACTCAGCCCCAGCATTTT
clone size: NA; J gene: TRBJ2-7; D gene: TRBD1; V gene: TRBV7-9; CDR3 protein: CASSSRQGVNYEQYF; CDR3 DNA: TGTGCCAGCAGCTCCAGACAGGGTGTTAACTACGAGCAGTACTTC
clone size: NA; J gene: TRBJ2-7; D gene: NA; V gene: TRBV5-8; CDR3 protein: CASSYRPTGSYEQYF; CDR3 DNA: TGTGCCAGCAGCTACCGCCCGACAGGCTCCTACGAGCAGTACTTC
clone size: NA; J gene: TRBJ2-3; D gene: NA; V gene: TRBV7-8; CDR3 protein: CASSLAGPYEDTQYF; CDR3 DNA: TGTGCCAGCAGCTTAGCGGGGCCATACGAAGATACGCAGTATTTT
clone size: NA; J gene: TRBJ1-1; D gene: TRBD1; V gene: TRBV5-1; CDR3 protein: CASSPGQGTGNTEAFF; CDR3 DNA: TGCGCCAGCAGCCCCGGACAGGGGACCGGGAACACTGAAGCTTTCTTT
clone size: NA; J gene: TRBJ1-6; D gene: NA; V gene: TRBV4-1; CDR3 protein: CASSLSGTADSPLHF; CDR3 DNA: TGCGCCAGCAGCCTTTCCGGGACGGCCGATTCACCCCTCCACTTT
clone size: NA; J gene: TRBJ2-5; D gene: TRBD2; V gene: TRBV6-5; CDR3 protein: CASSSYGLGQETQYF; CDR3 DNA: TGTGCCAGCAGTTCATATGGACTAGGGCAAGAGACCCAGTACTTC
clone size: NA; J gene: TRBJ2-7; D gene: TRBD2; V gene: TRBV19; CDR3 protein: CASSIGGGSYEQYF; CDR3 DNA: TGTGCCAGTAGTATTGGCGGGGGTAGTTACGAGCAGTACTTC
clone size: NA; J gene: TRBJ2-7; D gene: TRBD2; V gene: TRBV5-5; CDR3 protein: CASSTVAGVGTVSYEQYF; CDR3 DNA: TGTGCCAGCAGCACTGTAGCGGGAGTGGGCACGGTGTCCTACGAGCAGTACTTC
clone size: NA; J gene: TRBJ2-2; D gene: NA; V gene: TRBV19; CDR3 protein: CASQSLGENTGELFF; CDR3 DNA: TGTGCCAGTCAGAGTCTCGGGGAAAACACCGGGGAGCTGTTTTTT
clone size: NA; J gene: TRBJ1-1; D gene: TRBD1; V gene: TRBV18; CDR3 protein: CASSPVQGFLDTEAFF; CDR3 DNA: TGTGCCAGCTCACCGGTACAGGGGTTTTTGGACACTGAAGCTTTCTTT
clone size: NA; J gene: TRBJ1-4; D gene: NA; V gene: TRBV11-2; CDR3 protein: CASRAGPEKLFF; CDR3 DNA: TGTGCCAGCAGGGCGGGGCCAGAAAAACTGTTTTTT
clone size: NA; J gene: TRBJ1-1; D gene: TRBD1; V gene: TRBV5-1; CDR3 protein: CASSFRMPGQGLNTEAFF; CDR3 DNA: TGCGCCAGCAGCTTTCGTATGCCGGGACAGGGACTGAACACTGAAGCTTTCTTT
clone size: NA; J gene: TRBJ1-2; D gene: NA; V gene: TRBV24-1; CDR3 protein: CATSDWKGISGGYTF; CDR3 DNA: TGTGCCACCAGTGATTGGAAGGGAATCAGTGGCGGCTACACCTTC
clone size: NA; J gene: TRBJ2-3; D gene: TRBD2; V gene: TRBV5-1; CDR3 protein: CASMGLAGPDTQYF; CDR3 DNA: TGCGCCAGCATGGGGCTAGCGGGACCAGATACGCAGTATTTT
clone size: NA; J gene: TRBJ2-7; D gene: NA; V gene: TRBV11-2; CDR3 protein: CASGSQSSYEQYF; CDR3 DNA: TGTGCCAGCGGGAGCCAGAGCTCCTACGAGCAGTACTTC
clone size: few; J gene: TRBJ2-1; D gene: NA; V gene: TRBV4-2; CDR3 protein: CASSQDVTGPNEQFF; CDR3 DNA: TGTGCCAGCAGCCAAGATGTGACGGGACCTAATGAGCAGTTCTTC
clone size: few; J gene: TRBJ1-6; D gene: TRBD1; V gene: TRBV2; CDR3 protein: CASSAEGQAYTPLHF; CDR3 DNA: TGTGCCAGCAGTGCTGAAGGACAGGCGTATACACCCCTCCACTTT
clone size: NA; J gene: TRBJ1-1; D gene: NA; V gene: TRBV15; CDR3 protein: CATSRGSILNTEAFF; CDR3 DNA: TGTGCCACCAGCAGAGGATCAATATTGAACACTGAAGCTTTCTTT
clone size: NA; J gene: TRBJ2-7; D gene: NA; V gene: TRBV11-2; CDR3 protein: CASSSNQRPWDEQYF; CDR3 DNA: TGTGCCAGCAGCTCGAACCAGCGGCCATGGGACGAGCAGTACTTC
clone size: few; J gene: TRBJ2-1; D gene: NA; V gene: TRBV29-1; CDR3 protein: CSVGQQGYEQFF; CDR3 DNA: TGCAGCGTTGGGCAACAGGGATACGAGCAGTTCTTC
clone size: NA; J gene: TRBJ2-5; D gene: NA; V gene: TRBV3-1/TRBV3-2; CDR3 protein: CASSQTGEGETQYF; CDR3 DNA: TGTGCCAGCAGCCAGACAGGGGAGGGAGAGACCCAGTACTTC
clone size: NA; J gene: TRBJ1-5; D gene: TRBD1; V gene: TRBV19; CDR3 protein: CASGGTGGPQHF; CDR3 DNA: TGTGCCAGTGGGGGGACAGGAGGCCCCCAGCATTTT
clone size: NA; J gene: TRBJ1-4; D gene: NA; V gene: TRBV6-1; CDR3 protein: CASSELSGPLAEKLFF; CDR3 DNA: TGTGCCAGCAGTGAACTATCCGGGCCGCTTGCAGAAAAACTGTTTTTT
clone size: NA; J gene: TRBJ1-1; D gene: TRBD1; V gene: TRBV29-1; CDR3 protein: CSVAITGGEAFF; CDR3 DNA: TGCAGCGTGGCAATTACAGGGGGTGAAGCTTTCTTT
clone size: NA; J gene: TRBJ2-6; D gene: NA; V gene: TRBV2; CDR3 protein: CASIRTSGANVLTF; CDR3 DNA: TGTGCCAGTATCAGGACATCTGGGGCCAACGTCCTGACTTTC
clone size: NA; J gene: TRBJ2-1; D gene: TRBD2; V gene: TRBV27; CDR3 protein: CASRGTSLGYEQFF; CDR3 DNA: TGTGCCAGCAGGGGGACTAGTTTAGGGTATGAGCAGTTCTTC
clone size: once; J gene: TRBJ2-7; D gene: TRBD2; V gene: TRBV18; CDR3 protein: CASSPRTSGSGTYEQYF; CDR3 DNA: TGTGCCAGCTCACCGAGGACTAGCGGGAGTGGGACCTACGAGCAGTACTTC
clone size: NA; J gene: TRBJ1-6; D gene: NA; V gene: TRBV6-5; CDR3 protein: CAGCTAYNSPLHF; CDR3 DNA: TGTGCCGGGTGTACCGCCTATAATTCACCCCTCCACTTT
clone size: NA; J gene: TRBJ1-2; D gene: NA; V gene: TRBV19; CDR3 protein: CASSIPPGVRYTF; CDR3 DNA: TGTGCCAGTAGTATTCCCCCAGGGGTACGCTACACCTTC
clone size: NA; J gene: TRBJ1-6; D gene: TRBD1; V gene: TRBV27; CDR3 protein: CASTPDRAYSPLHF; CDR3 DNA: TGTGCCAGCACACCCGACAGGGCCTATTCACCCCTCCACTTT
clone size: NA; J gene: TRBJ2-1; D gene: NA; V gene: TRBV3-1/TRBV3-2; CDR3 protein: CASSQDFRGPYNEQFF; CDR3 DNA: TGTGCCAGCAGCCAAGATTTCCGTGGACCTTACAATGAGCAGTTCTTC
clone size: NA; J gene: TRBJ2-2; D gene: TRBD2; V gene: TRBV5-1; CDR3 protein: CASSVPGLAGSGELFF; CDR3 DNA: TGCGCCAGCAGCGTCCCGGGACTAGCGGGATCCGGGGAGCTGTTTTTT
clone size: NA; J gene: TRBJ1-3; D gene: TRBD1; V gene: TRBV2; CDR3 protein: CASRVTGGSGNTIYF; CDR3 DNA: TGTGCCAGCAGGGTCACAGGGGGCTCAGGAAACACCATATATTTT
clone size: once; J gene: TRBJ2-3; D gene: TRBD2; V gene: TRBV7-2; CDR3 protein: CASTPGLAGDTDTQYF; CDR3 DNA: TGTGCCAGCACCCCAGGACTAGCGGGGGACACAGATACGCAGTATTTT
clone size: NA; J gene: TRBJ2-1; D gene: TRBD2; V gene: TRBV25-1; CDR3 protein: CASSEFGGSYNEQFF; CDR3 DNA: TGTGCCAGCAGTGAATTCGGGGGGTCCTACAATGAGCAGTTCTTC
clone size: NA; J gene: TRBJ1-1; D gene: NA; V gene: TRBV13; CDR3 protein: CASSLVHTEAFF; CDR3 DNA: TGTGCCAGCAGCTTAGTTCACACTGAAGCTTTCTTT
clone size: NA; J gene: TRBJ2-3; D gene: TRBD2; V gene: TRBV4-2; CDR3 protein: CASSRKTSGGADTQYF; CDR3 DNA: TGTGCCAGCAGCCGCAAAACTAGCGGGGGGGCAGATACGCAGTATTTT